The 20 T cell receptor beta chains listed next were all sequenced from one sample in a study of memory CD4+ T cells and cytomegalovirus serostatus. Libraries were prepared by immunoSEQ multiplex PCR; TCRdb keeps only in-frame clonotypes and omits some of them. This repertoire shows 40,000 to 45,000 clones, over 65% found once; its top ten account for about 1.9%. Single viable CD3+CD4+CD8-CD45RO+ cells were sorted as the memory CD4+ T cells. The sequenced sample consisted of memory CD4+ T cells from blood. The receptors derive from an adult in good health and CMV-seronegative.

This clone was counted only a few times. The chain carries TRBV5-4 and TRBJ1-2; D uncertain. The CDR3 loop spans 15 amino acids. Germline assignment: CDR1 SGHNT and CDR2 YYREEE (reference sequence). The V end lost 0 bases, the J end lost 3 bases, and 12 bases lay between the germline ends. CDR3 sequence: CASSLGPKSDYGYTF. The CDR3 coding sequence is TGTGCCAGCAGCTTGGGCCCGAAATCCGACTATGGCTACACCTTC.

The J gene is TRBJ2-3, the V gene TRBV19; perhaps TRBD2 as D (5 bases). The CDR3 sequence is 18 residues long. Looked up from germline, CDR1 is LNHDA and CDR2 is SQIVND (reference sequence). V was pared by 4 bases and J by 0 bases, with 20 bases between. The CDR3 loop reads CASSTRGRVTPSTDTQYF. In DNA, the CDR3 is TGTGCCAGTAGTACCCGCGGGCGGGTGACTCCTAGCACAGATACGCAGTATTTT.

V and J are TRBV2 and TRBJ2-1, with D possibly matching TRBD2 (6 bases). Trimming took off 8 bases at V and 5 bases at J, with 19 bases between the two ends. The CDR3 consists of 15 residues. Germline CDR1 SNHLY, CDR2 FYNNEI. The CDR3, as DNA: TGTGCCAGCCGCCGGATTAGCGGTACCGACAATGAGCAGTTCTTC. Translated: CASRRISGTDNEQFF.

The chain uses TRBV14 and TRBJ1-3; D is undetermined. The V end lost 0 bases, the J end lost 8 bases, and 5 bases lay between the germline ends. CDR1 and CDR2 from the germline V gene are SGHDN and FVKESK. The CDR3 totals 12 residues. The CDR3 loop is CASSQERDTIYF. The CDR3 DNA follows: TGTGCCAGCAGCCAAGAACGAGACACCATATATTTT.

The CDR3 nucleotides are TGTGCCAGCATAGACAGGGTAGAAGAGACCCAGTACTTC. Amino acids: CASIDRVEETQYF. The chain uses TRBV7-9 and TRBJ2-5, with 7 bases identical to TRBD1. Trimming removed 7 bases from V and 3 bases from J; junction bases left unmatched: 5. The germline gives CDR1 SEHNR, CDR2 FQNEAQ (reference sequence). The CDR3 loop spans 13 amino acids.

V gene TRBV7-8 combines with J gene TRBJ2-5; D is perhaps TRBD1 or TRBD2 (5 bases each). The germline V gene encodes CDR1 SGHVS and CDR2 FQNEAQ. CDR3 length: 15 amino acids. With 5 bases removed from V and 5 bases from J, the gap between germline ends came to 18 bases. CDR3 nucleotides: TGTGCCAGCAGCACCGGGACCGTCGAGGGGGAGACCCAGTACTTC. This gives the protein CASSTGTVEGETQYF.

The V call is TRBV28, the J call TRBJ2-7; 7 bases are shared with TRBD1. The germline CDR1 and CDR2 sequences are MDHEN and SYDVKM. The CDR3 length is 14 residues. The V and J ends lost 11 bases and 4 bases, in that order; junction bases with no gene match: 14. CDR3 DNA sequence: TGTGCCGTAGAAGAGACAGGGCGAGTTTACGAGCAGTACTTC. This gives the protein CAVEETGRVYEQYF. Using reference TRBV28 and TRBJ2-7 for the parts outside the CDR3, the full variable domain is DVKVTQSSRYLVKRTGEKVFLECVQDMDHENMFWYRQDPGLGLRLIYFSYDVKMKEKGDIPEGYSVSREKKERFSLILESASTNQTSMYLCAVEETGRVYEQYFGPGTRLTVT.

Relative to its sample, this clone is medium-sized. The sample carries other DNA sequences with the same CDR3. The chain carries TRBV10-2 and TRBJ2-7; the D is unclear. CDR3 size: 12 residues. The ends were cut back, 3 bases at V and 4 bases at J, with 7 bases in the middle. Germline CDR1 reads WSHSY; CDR2 reads SAAADI. Here the CDR3 DNA reads TGCGCCAGCAGTGACGAAGGATACGAGCAGTACTTC. This translates into CASSDEGYEQYF.

The chain employs TRBV19 and TRBJ2-5, with D hard to call. With 3 bases removed from V and 6 bases from J, the gap between germline ends came to 5 bases. Germline lookup yields CDR1 LNHDA and CDR2 SQIVND (reference sequence). CDR3 length: 11 amino acids. The CDR3 is CASSIHQTQYF. Written as DNA, the CDR3 is TGTGCCAGTAGTATCCACCAGACCCAGTACTTC.

The chain employs TRBV6-5 and TRBJ1-2, with D tentatively TRBD1 (5 bases). Trimming took 6 bases from V and 9 from J, leaving 17 bases between them. The length of the CDR3 is 13 residues. Germline CDR1 MNHEY, CDR2 SVGAGI. The CDR3 sequence: CASRPGSLASYTF. For the CDR3, the DNA is TGTGCCAGCAGACCAGGGTCCCTCGCTAGCTACACCTTC.

The V gene is TRBV29-1, the J gene TRBJ1-1; D might be TRBD1 (5 bases). CDR1 is SQVTM, CDR2 ANQGSEA, per germline. The CDR3 totals 14 residues. With 4 bases removed from V and 3 bases from J, the gap between germline ends came to 15 bases. CDR3 in amino acids: CSVGEGALDTEAFF. CDR3 DNA: TGCAGCGTTGGGGAAGGGGCGTTGGACACTGAAGCTTTCTTT.

The CDR3 bases are TGCGCCAGCAGCTCGGGGGGGCGCACAGATACGCAGTATTTT. This sequence encodes CASSSGGRTDTQYF. This chain connects TRBV5-1 to TRBJ2-3; 8 positions match TRBD2. The CDR3 has 14 residues. Germline assignment: CDR1 SGHRS and CDR2 YFSETQ. J gave up 1 base and V 3 bases, and 1 base lay outside the gene matches.

The chain couples TRBV18 to TRBJ2-3; maybe TRBD1 (5 bases). Germline CDR1 KGHSH, CDR2 LQKENI. The CDR3 is 13 residues long. Trimming left V 6 bases short and J 4 bases short, with 11 bases between. CDR3 coding DNA: TGTGCCAGCTCGGGGCAGGGCGCAGATACGCAGTATTTT. Translating it yields CASSGQGADTQYF.

In this sample, this clone turned up a few times. This chain uses TRBV2 with TRBJ2-1; D is perhaps TRBD1 (5 bases). There are 13 residues in the CDR3. From germline, CDR1 is SNHLY and CDR2 FYNNEI. Trimming removed 7 bases from V and 10 bases from J, with 17 bases in between. The CDR3 DNA reads as TGTGCCAGCATCTGGCACAGGAAAAACGAGCAGTTCTTC. Protein sequence: CASIWHRKNEQFF.

As concerns this clone: The junction differs from germline at one of its ends, possibly a read error. The V call is TRBV19, the J call TRBJ1-1, with D unresolved. CDR1 and CDR2 (germline): LNHDA, SQIVND (reference sequence). CDR3 length: 11 amino acids. The CDR3 DNA reads as TGCCCGGGGTTAGAGAACACTGAAGCTTTCTTT. Protein: CPGLENTEAFF. The full variable domain, its missing parts supplied by reference TRBV19 and TRBJ1-1, is DGGITQSPKYLFRKEGQNVTLSCEQNLNHDAMYWYRQDPGQGLRLIYYSQIVNDFQKGDIAEGYSVSREKKESFPLTVTSAQKNPTAFYLCPGLENTEAFFGQGTRLTVV.

The gene calls are TRBV11-2 and TRBJ2-1, with TRBD2 matching 8 bases. V shed 5 bases and J 3 bases; nucleotides not matched to a gene: 6. Per the germline V gene, CDR1 is SGHAT and CDR2 is FQNNGV. The CDR3 runs 15 residues. The CDR3 nucleotides are TGTGCCAGCAGCCAGACTAGCGACCTCTACAATGAGCAGTTCTTC. It specifies CASSQTSDLYNEQFF.

The CDR3 bases are TGCGCCAGCAGCCAAGGGGAGGGGACTAGATCGTACTTC. As protein: CASSQGEGTRSYF. The V gene is TRBV4-1, the J gene TRBJ2-4, with 8 bases aligning to TRBD2. CDR1 and CDR2 (germline): MGHRA, YSYEKL. Trimming took 1 base from V and 15 from J; bases not matched to a gene: 8. The CDR3 spans 13 residues.

CDR3 amino acids: CASSYRQGEYGYTF. DNA of the CDR3: TGTGCCAGCAGTTACCGCCAGGGAGAATATGGCTACACCTTC. The chain has TRBV6-5 and TRBJ1-2, with a tentative D call TRBD1 (5 bases). Per germline, CDR1 MNHEY and CDR2 SVGAGI. The CDR3 is 14 amino acids. The V end lost 2 bases, the J end lost 5 bases, and 12 bases lay between the germline ends.

J is TRBJ2-2 and V is TRBV6-1; 9 nucleotides align to TRBD2. The germline V gene encodes CDR1 MNHNS and CDR2 SASEGT. The V and J ends lost 4 bases and 6 bases, in that order; junction bases with no gene match: 12. The CDR3 totals 17 residues. This CDR3 is CASSVGSGGSVAGELFF. The DNA for the CDR3 is TGTGCCAGCAGTGTAGGTAGCGGGGGCTCCGTGGCCGGGGAGCTGTTTTTT.

This chain uses TRBV7-9 with TRBJ1-1; 9 bases are a match to TRBD1. Trimming took 5 bases from V and 3 from J; bases not matched to a gene: 7. The CDR3 is 15 amino acids. From germline, CDR1 is SEHNR and CDR2 FQNEAQ (reference sequence). CDR3 nucleotide sequence: TGTGCCAGCAGCGCTGGACAGGGGTGGGACACTGAAGCTTTCTTT. Protein sequence: CASSAGQGWDTEAFF.